A selection of T cell receptor beta chains follows, all from one sample in a study of cytomegalovirus exposure and HLA in healthy donors. The assay was immunoSEQ multiplex PCR, and TCRdb's table has in-frame clones only and misses some. Here the sample table reports some 44,000 clones. The sample taken for sequencing was PBMCs. The receptors stem from a young woman in good health and CMV-seronegative. CDR3s include the opening cysteine and the closing phenylalanine or tryptophan. The order of the fields is J gene, D gene, V gene, CDR3 DNA, CDR3 protein. A D gene is named only where the DNA matches it firmly.

>TRBJ2-3|-|TRBV5-1
TGCGCCAGCAGCTTGAGCGGGGGACAGCGTACGCAGTATTTT
CASSLSGGQRTQYF
>TRBJ2-6|-|TRBV6-5
TGTGCCAGCAGTTACAGGGAGGCAGGAGGGGCCAACGTCCTGACTTTC
CASSYREAGGANVLTF
>TRBJ1-4|-|TRBV27
TGTGCCAGCCTAAGTGAAAAACTGTTTTTT
CASLSEKLFF
>TRBJ2-3|-|TRBV11-2
TGTGCCAGCAGCCTGGCGGGGCGCACAGATACGCAGTATTTT
CASSLAGRTDTQYF
>TRBJ1-1|-|TRBV5-4
TGTGCCAGCAGTCCGACAGCGAACACTGAAGCTTTCTTT
CASSPTANTEAFF
>TRBJ1-4|-|TRBV5-4
TGTGCCAGCAGCAAAAAGGAAAGAGGGAACGAAAAACTGTTTTTT
CASSKKERGNEKLFF
>TRBJ2-7|-|TRBV6-5
TGTGCCAGCAGTTACTCAGGAGGGCTCGAGCAGTACTTC
CASSYSGGLEQYF
>TRBJ2-2|TRBD1|TRBV9
TGTGCCAGCAGCGTAACCGGGACAGGGGGTACGAACACCGGGGAGCTGTTTTTT
CASSVTGTGGTNTGELFF
>TRBJ2-7|TRBD2|TRBV27
TGTGCCAGCAGTTCCCCTAGCGGGAGTCACCGGGAGCAGTACTTC
CASSSPSGSHREQYF
>TRBJ2-2|-|TRBV18
TGTGCCAGCTCAAAACAGGGGAACACCGGGGAGCTGTTTTTT
CASSKQGNTGELFF
>TRBJ1-5|-|TRBV4-1
TGCGCCAGCAGCCAAGAGGGCCGGGGGGGCAATCAGCCCCAGCATTTT
CASSQEGRGGNQPQHF
>TRBJ1-2|-|TRBV20-1
TGCAGTGCCAAATCCTATGGCTACACCTTC
CSAKSYGYTF
>TRBJ2-7|TRBD2|TRBV11-1
TGTGCCAGCAGCTTTAAAACTAGCGGGACCGAGCAGTACTTC
CASSFKTSGTEQYF
>TRBJ1-4|TRBD1|TRBV7-9
TGTGCCAGCAGCTTAGCCGGGACAGGGGGGGAAAAACTGTTTTTT
CASSLAGTGGEKLFF
>TRBJ2-5|-|TRBV7-9
TGTGCCAGCAGCTTAGTACAGGGAAGTAAAGAGACCCAGTACTTC
CASSLVQGSKETQYF
>TRBJ2-7|-|TRBV13
TGTGCCAGCAGCCCCCCTAATAGTCCCTACGAGCAGTACTTC
CASSPPNSPYEQYF
>TRBJ1-1|TRBD1|TRBV25-1
TGTGCCAGCAGTGACCTGGGACAGGGTAACACTGAAGCTTTCTTT
CASSDLGQGNTEAFF
>TRBJ2-7|TRBD2|TRBV30
TGTGCCTGGAGTCCGTTCGGACTAGCGACCTACGAGCAGTACTTC
CAWSPFGLATYEQYF
>TRBJ2-1|TRBD2|TRBV6-5
TGTGCCAGCAGTTACGGAGGACTAGCTACCTACAATGAGCAGTTCTTC
CASSYGGLATYNEQFF
>TRBJ2-6|-|TRBV30
TGTGCCTGGAACTACCTCGTCTCTGGGGCCAACGTCCTGACTTTC
CAWNYLVSGANVLTF
>TRBJ2-7|TRBD1|TRBV6-5
TGTGCCAGCAGTTACAACAGCGGGACAGGGGTCCACGAGCAGTACTTC
CASSYNSGTGVHEQYF
>TRBJ2-5|-|TRBV7-2
TGTGCCAGCAGCTTCAGGGTTGAGACCCAGTACTTC
CASSFRVETQYF
>TRBJ2-7|-|TRBV30
TGTGCCTGGAGTAGGCAAATACTCGCGGGCGAGCAGTACTTC
CAWSRQILAGEQYF
>TRBJ2-3|TRBD2|TRBV7-3
TGTGCCAGCAGCTTAACTGTGGCTAGCGGGAGTCTAGCAGATACGCAGTATTTT
CASSLTVASGSLADTQYF
>TRBJ1-1|-|TRBV19
TGTGCCAGTAGTATGGTTGCGGGTCCTGAAGCTTTCTTT
CASSMVAGPEAFF
>TRBJ2-3|TRBD2|TRBV6-4
TGTGCCAGCAGTGACTCCCCAGGGACTAGCGTAGATACGCAGTATTTT
CASSDSPGTSVDTQYF
>TRBJ2-7|TRBD1|TRBV7-6
TGTGCCAGCAGCCGGGACAGCTCCTACGAGCAGTACTTC
CASSRDSSYEQYF
>TRBJ2-7|TRBD2|TRBV4-3
TGCGCCAGCAGCCACTTAGCGGGGCCCGCCTACGAGCAGTACTTC
CASSHLAGPAYEQYF
>TRBJ2-1|TRBD2|TRBV9
TGTGCCAGCAGCGCCAGCGGGAGTCCCTACAATGAGCAGTTCTTC
CASSASGSPYNEQFF
>TRBJ2-3|TRBD2|TRBV5-1
TGCGCCAGCAGCTTGGCGGCGGGAGGGCCCCCAGATACGCAGTATTTT
CASSLAAGGPPDTQYF
>TRBJ2-5|-|TRBV18
TGTGCCAGCTCACCACTTTTAAGCGGGACATTCCAAGAGACCCAGTACTTC
CASSPLLSGTFQETQYF
>TRBJ1-1|TRBD1|TRBV9
TGTGCCAGCAGCGAAAGGACAGGGAACACTGAAGCTTTCTTT
CASSERTGNTEAFF
>TRBJ1-2|-|TRBV28
TGTGCCAGCAGCACGGGGCGGGGGGCCTATGGCTACACCTTC
CASSTGRGAYGYTF
>TRBJ2-7|TRBD2|TRBV4-2
TGTGCCAGCAGCCAAGGCCGGTCACTAGCGGGGATCTACGAGCAGTACTTC
CASSQGRSLAGIYEQYF
>TRBJ2-3|TRBD2|TRBV9
TGTGCCAGCAGCGTTGAGCGGGAGCCAGATAAGCAGTATTTT
CASSVEREPDKQYF
>TRBJ2-7|-|TRBV6-6
TGTGCCAGCAGTTCCCTGAGCCCCTACGAGCAGTACTTC
CASSSLSPYEQYF
>TRBJ2-2|TRBD2|TRBV9
TGTGCCAGCAGCGTGGGACTAGTCGCCGGGGAGCTGTTTTTT
CASSVGLVAGELFF
>TRBJ2-3|TRBD2|TRBV15
TGTGCCACCAGCAGAGGGGGAGCGGGAGGGATGGATACGCAGTATTTT
CATSRGGAGGMDTQYF
>TRBJ2-1|-|TRBV7-9
TGTGCCAGCAGCTTGGGACTCAGGGACCATGAGCAGTTCTTC
CASSLGLRDHEQFF
>TRBJ2-7|TRBD1|TRBV29-1
TGCAGCGTTGGAGGACAGGGTTACGAGCAGTACTTC
CSVGGQGYEQYF
>TRBJ1-4|-|TRBV6-1
TGTGCCAGTACTCGTACCGGGTTTAATGAAAAACTGTTTTTT
CASTRTGFNEKLFF
>TRBJ2-2|-|TRBV19
TGTGCCAGTAGTACGCAGGTTGCATCCACCGGGGAGCTGTTTTTT
CASSTQVASTGELFF
>TRBJ2-1|TRBD2|TRBV30
TGTGCCTGGAACCCCTGGCGGAGCGGGAAAGAGCAGTTCTTC
CAWNPWRSGKEQFF
>TRBJ2-7|TRBD2|TRBV6-5
TGTGCCAGCAGTCAGAGCGGGAGGGCCAACTACGAGCAGTACTTC
CASSQSGRANYEQYF
>TRBJ1-2|-|TRBV6-1
TGTGCCAGCAGTGAATGGGTGGACAGAACCAACTATGGCTACACCTTC
CASSEWVDRTNYGYTF
>TRBJ2-1|TRBD2|TRBV19
TGTGCCAGTAGACGGACTAGCGGGACGTACAATGAGCAGTTCTTC
CASRRTSGTYNEQFF
>TRBJ1-5|-|TRBV4-1
TGCGCCAGCAGCCAACCCAACAATCAGCCCCAGCATTTT
CASSQPNNQPQHF
>TRBJ2-3|-|TRBV18
TGTGCCAGCTCACCACCGATGGGCGGGGCGGGAGATACGCAGTATTTT
CASSPPMGGAGDTQYF
>TRBJ2-3|TRBD2|TRBV19
TGTGCCAGTACTTCAACTCATAGCGGGAGGGGCACAGATACGCAGTATTTT
CASTSTHSGRGTDTQYF
>TRBJ1-2|TRBD1|TRBV6-6
TGTGCCAGCAGTTACTCGAAACAGGGGAATTATGGCTACACCTTC
CASSYSKQGNYGYTF
>TRBJ1-4|-|TRBV6-5
TGTGCCAGCAGCCGCCGGGGTACCGGAGAAAAACTGTTTTTT
CASSRRGTGEKLFF